Presented here are 29 T cell receptor beta chains from one specimen sequenced in a study of read filtering for tumor transcriptome and immune sequencing. From about 400 ng of RNA, a library with molecular barcoded alpha/delta and beta/gamma adaptors was made. TCRdb ran MiXCR on the reads and lists one entry per CDR3 protein. The sample shows under 80,000 distinct CDR3 sequences, roughly a fifth of them seen only once. The sequencing input was a population of CD138-negative cells sorted from bone marrow. The receptor set was obtained from a donor aged 40 or older with multiple myeloma.

There are a few counts of this clonotype. This chain connects TRBV5-5 to TRBJ2-5; D could derive from TRBD1 or TRBD2 (5 bases each). Germline loops: CDR1 SGHKS, CDR2 YYEKEE (reference sequence). CDR3 length: 15 residues. Trimming took 4 bases from V and 1 from J, leaving 14 bases between them. The chain's CDR3 is CASSIGSGGQETQYF. The CDR3 DNA reads TGTGCCAGCAGCATAGGGTCTGGGGGCCAAGAGACCCAGTACTTC. The complete variable domain, with remaining parts taken from reference TRBV5-5 and TRBJ2-5, reads DAGVTQSPTHLIKTRGQQVTLRCSPISGHKSVSWYQQVLGQGPQFIFQYYEKEERGRGNFPDRFSARQFPNYSSELNVNALLLGDSALYLCASSIGSGGQETQYFGPGTRLLVL.

V is TRBV12-5 and J is TRBJ1-1; 9 positions agree with TRBD1. V lost 5 bases, J lost 7 bases, and 5 bases stayed unmatched. The CDR3 loop spans 13 amino acids. The germline V gene encodes CDR1 LGHNT and CDR2 FRNRAP. CDR3 in DNA: TGTGCTAGTGGTCTCGGACAGGGGTTTGAAGCTTTCTTT. Protein sequence: CASGLGQGFEAFF.

Concerning this clonotype: One end of the junction is discordant with germline, which a read error may explain. The chain links TRBV7-3 to TRBJ2-1; D remains unclear. The germline CDR1 and CDR2 sequences are SGHTA and FQGTGA. The CDR3 extends over 13 amino acids. Here the CDR3 DNA reads TGTGCCTGCAGCTTATCCACAGTCAATGAGCAGCTCTTC. This sequence encodes CACSLSTVNEQLF.

Points on this clonotype: This may arise from a read error, as a much more abundant clone is one base away. The rearrangement joins TRBV11-2 to TRBJ2-1; D is unclear. Looked up from germline, CDR1 is SGHAT and CDR2 is FQNNGV. V was pared by 5 bases and J by 5 bases, with 16 bases between. There are 15 residues in the CDR3. The CDR3, as DNA: TGTGCCAGCAGCCCTGTTCGAACAATCAACAATGAGCAGTTCTTC. Residues: CASSPVRTINNEQFF.

There are a few counts of this clonotype. The V call is TRBV9, the J call TRBJ2-5; no clear D. CDR1 is SGDLS and CDR2 is YYNGEE in the germline V gene. The ends were cut back, 4 bases at V and 2 bases at J, with 9 bases in the middle. The CDR3 is 13 amino acids. The CDR3 sequence is CASSLGFQETQYF. CDR3 DNA sequence: TGTGCCAGCAGCTTGGGATTTCAAGAGACCCAGTACTTC.

This clonotype was seen ten or more times. J is TRBJ2-7 and V is TRBV29-1; TRBD2 matches at 10 bases. Germline CDR1 is SQVTM and CDR2 is ANQGSEA. This CDR3 is 15 amino acids long. V lost 6 bases and J lost 9; bases outside the gene matches: 17. In DNA form, the CDR3 reads TGCAGCGTACTAATAGCGGGAGGCCACCCGAACGGGCAGTACTTC. It is translated as CSVLIAGGHPNGQYF.

This clonotype has a count of ten or more. An end of the junction does not agree with germline; a read error may underlie this. The chain employs TRBV7-7 and TRBJ1-2; D not resolved. Germline values: CDR1 SSHAT, CDR2 FNYEAQ (reference sequence). The CDR3 consists of 14 residues. CDR3 residues: CASSFGITNYGYTF. DNA for the CDR3: TGTGCTAGCAGCTTCGGCATAACTAACTATGGCTACACCTTC.

This clonotype was observed at least ten times. The chain joins TRBV28 to TRBJ2-3; TRBD2 aligns across 9 bases. Germline loops: CDR1 MDHEN, CDR2 SYDVKM. The CDR3 spans 14 residues. V gave up 6 bases and J gave up 1 base; unmatched junction bases: 2. As DNA, the CDR3 is TGTGCCAGCAGCAGACTAGCGGGCACAGATACGCAGTATTTT. It specifies CASSRLAGTDTQYF.

This clonotype was seen once. This may be a read error: a much more frequent sequence differs by one nucleotide. The chain links TRBV5-1 to TRBJ2-3, with TRBD1 matching over 9 bases. The length of the CDR3 is 14 residues. Germline loops: CDR1 SGHRS, CDR2 YFSETQ. This CDR3 is CATSFGQGLDTQYF. The CDR3 bases are TGCGCCACCAGCTTCGGACAGGGGTTAGATACGCAGTATTTT.

In this sample, this clonotype turned up many times. This chain links TRBV19 with TRBJ2-1; 8 nucleotides match TRBD2. This CDR3 spans 17 amino acids. Germline CDR1 is LNHDA and CDR2 is SQIVND (reference sequence). V was clipped by 2 bases and J by 3 bases; unmatched bases: 9. The CDR3 region is CASSIKIGLAGYNEQFF. The DNA for the CDR3 is TGTGCCAGTAGTATAAAAATCGGGCTAGCGGGCTACAATGAGCAGTTCTTC. The variable domain in full, with the rest retrieved from reference TRBV19 and TRBJ2-1, is DGGITQSPKYLFRKEGQNVTLSCEQNLNHDAMYWYRQDPGQGLRLIYYSQIVNDFQKGDIAEGYSVSREKKESFPLTVTSAQKNPTAFYLCASSIKIGLAGYNEQFFGPGTRLTVL.

In its sample, this clonotype was seen many times. The chain has TRBV2 and TRBJ1-1; D remains unclear. CDR1 and CDR2 (germline): SNHLY, FYNNEI. The CDR3 spans 14 residues. Trimming took 4 bases from V and 0 from J, leaving 9 bases between them. The CDR3: CASSVAEMNTEAFF. Written as DNA, the CDR3 is TGTGCCAGCAGTGTTGCGGAGATGAACACTGAAGCTTTCTTT.

In this sample, this clonotype turned up many times. The chain combines TRBV29-1 with TRBJ1-4, with D possibly being TRBD1 (5 bases). The CDR3 totals 15 residues. With 7 bases removed from V and 8 bases from J, the gap between germline ends came to 23 bases. Per germline, CDR1 SQVTM and CDR2 ANQGSEA. The CDR3 loop is CSAAGYTGVGEKLFF. The DNA of the CDR3 is TGCAGCGCCGCGGGGTACACAGGTGTCGGGGAAAAACTGTTTTTT.

This clonotype was detected ten times or more. V gene TRBV5-1 combines with J gene TRBJ2-3, with 7 bases fitting TRBD2. J was trimmed by 3 bases and V by 4 bases; bases with no gene match: 8. CDR1 SGHRS and CDR2 YFSETQ come from the germline V gene. CDR3 length: 15 amino acids. The CDR3 region is CASSQERGETDTQYF. The CDR3 DNA is TGCGCCAGCAGCCAAGAGCGGGGTGAAACAGATACGCAGTATTTT.

This clonotype was seen at least ten times. This chain connects TRBV7-3 to TRBJ2-2; 14 bases map to TRBD2. J lost 6 bases, V lost 5 bases, and 5 bases had no gene match. This CDR3 contains 16 residues. Germline CDR1 and CDR2: SGHTA and FQGTGA. CDR3 nucleotide sequence: TGTGCCAGCAGCAACAGACTAGCGGGAGGGTCCGGGGAGCTGTTTTTT. Its protein is CASSNRLAGGSGELFF.

This clonotype was counted ten times or more. The chain recombines TRBV20-1 with TRBJ2-2; 7 nucleotides agree with TRBD2. V lost 1 base and J lost 1; bases outside the gene matches: 12. CDR1 is DFQATT and CDR2 is SNEGSKA in the germline V gene (reference sequence). CDR3 length: 18 residues. CDR3 nucleotide sequence: TGCAGTGCTAGAGGGCCGCGGGTCGGGACTATGAACACCGGGGAGCTGTTTTTT. Amino acids: CSARGPRVGTMNTGELFF.

The CDR3 DNA is TGTGCCAGCAGTTACCGATCCGGGACAGTCCAGCCCCAGCATTTT. Translated: CASSYRSGTVQPQHF. The gene calls are TRBV6-2 or TRBV6-3 and TRBJ1-5; 7 bases map to TRBD1. There are 15 residues in the CDR3. The germline CDR1 and CDR2 sequences are MNHEY and SVGEGT. The trim removed 2 bases at V and 7 bases at J, leaving 8 bases unmatched.

Details on this clonotype: The junction differs from germline at one of its ends, possibly a read error. The chain combines TRBV5-1 with TRBJ2-5, with 8 bases lining up with TRBD2. This CDR3 region has 12 residues. CDR1 is SGHRS, CDR2 YFSETQ, per germline. The chain's CDR3 is CASSLAGETRYF. The DNA of the CDR3 is TGCGCCAGCAGCTTAGCGGGAGAGACCCGGTACTTC.

This clonotype was observed once. The chain links TRBV7-2 to TRBJ2-1, with TRBD1 identical over 10 bases. The V segment lost 3 bases and the J segment 6 bases; nucleotides outside the gene matches: 5. The CDR3 is 15 amino acids. The germline CDR1 and CDR2 sequences are SGHTA and FQGNSA. This chain's CDR3 is CTSSLEGQGSNEQFF. In nucleotides, the CDR3 is TGTACCAGCAGCTTGGAGGGACAGGGGTCCAATGAGCAGTTCTTC.

Regarding this clonotype: The CDR3 does not end in the conserved phenylalanine or tryptophan, so this is likely a read error. It is unclear where the CDR3 begins or ends on the DNA, so no DNA is shown, and the CDR3 is as TCRdb lists it. The V call is TRBV27, the J call TRBJ2-1; the D call in the table, TRBD1, was not verified against the DNA. In germline, CDR1 is MNHEY, CDR2 SMNVEV (reference sequence). The CDR3 sequence runs 15 residues, both termini included. The CDR3 sequence is CATIPIWGARNERFL.

In regard to this clonotype: At one of its ends the junction is not consistent with the germline gene, which may arise from a read error. The chain carries TRBV28 and TRBJ2-6, with D perhaps being TRBD1 or TRBD2 (5 bases each). CDR1 MDHEN and CDR2 SYDVKM come from the germline V gene. The CDR3 covers 14 residues. CDR3 bases: TGTGCCAGCGGTTTGGACGTCGGGGCCAACGTCCTAACTTTC. This gives the protein CASGLDVGANVLTF.

This chain links TRBV10-3 with TRBJ1-3, with 7 bases aligning to TRBD1. CDR1 ENHRY and CDR2 SYGVKD come from the germline V gene. This CDR3 contains 16 residues. J was trimmed by 3 bases and V by 0 bases; bases with no gene match: 5. DNA of the CDR3: TGTGCCATCAGTGAGTCGGACAGGCTGGGTGGAAACACCATATATTTT. Translated: CAISESDRLGGNTIYF.

This clonotype was counted many times. V gene TRBV24-1 combines with J gene TRBJ2-1; D uncertain. The CDR3 is 13 amino acids. Germline-derived CDR1 and CDR2 are KGHDR and SFDVKD. The V gene lost 4 bases and the J gene lost 7 bases, with 10 bases spanning the gap. CDR3 amino acids: CATSETLGNEQFF. As DNA, the CDR3 is TGTGCCACCAGTGAGACACTGGGGAATGAGCAGTTCTTC.

This clonotype was recorded many times. The chain recombines TRBV7-2 with TRBJ2-1; 13 bases fit TRBD2. The CDR3 has 15 residues. Germline trimming cut 2 bases from V and 15 bases from J; bases unmatched to any gene: 10. The V gene's germline CDR1 is SGHTA and CDR2 FQGNSA. CDR3 nucleotide sequence: TGTGCCAGCAGCTTAAGTACTAGCGGGAGGGCCGTTCTGTTCTTC. It specifies CASSLSTSGRAVLFF.

This clonotype was recorded many times. The rearrangement uses TRBV5-6 and TRBJ2-5, with D perhaps assigned TRBD1 or TRBD2 (5 bases each). Germline assignment: CDR1 SGHDT and CDR2 YYEEEE. The CDR3 has 14 amino acids. V was shortened by 0 bases and J by 0 bases, with 6 bases between the two germline ends. CDR3 nucleotide sequence: TGTGCCAGCAGCTTGGGGGGGTACCAAGAGACCCAGTACTTC. It is translated as CASSLGGYQETQYF.

The J gene is TRBJ2-2, the V gene TRBV7-9; 7 bases line up with TRBD1. The CDR3 is 15 amino acids. Germline V gene lookup returns CDR1 SEHNR and CDR2 FQNEAQ (reference sequence). J was trimmed by 3 bases and V by 11 bases; bases with no gene match: 12. The CDR3 protein is CAHSRNRGDTGELFF. The CDR3 nucleotides read TGTGCCCACAGCCGAAACAGGGGAGACACCGGGGAGCTGTTTTTT.

Concerning this clonotype itself: It may be a read error: a sequence one base away is much more abundant. The chain carries TRBV2 and TRBJ2-2, with D hard to call. Looked up from germline, CDR1 is SNHLY and CDR2 is FYNNEI. CDR3 length: 14 amino acids. The chain's CDR3 is CASSESSYTRELFF. The CDR3 DNA reads TGTGCCAGCAGTGAGAGCAGCTACACCAGGGAGCTGTTTTTT.

This clonotype was observed at least ten times. The chain has TRBV11-3 and TRBJ2-1; either TRBD1 or TRBD2 may fit D (5 bases each). V was trimmed by 5 bases and J by 15 bases, leaving 23 bases between them. The CDR3 length is 14 residues. From germline, CDR1 is SGHNT and CDR2 YENEEA. In DNA, the CDR3 is TGTGCCAGCAGCCCGGGGCAGTGGAGCCCGAACTTGTTCTTC. Translating it yields CASSPGQWSPNLFF.

This clonotype was seen at least ten times. The V and J genes are TRBV29-1 and TRBJ2-2, with TRBD1 identical over 9 bases. The CDR3 is 14 amino acids. With 7 bases clipped from V and 0 bases from J, the junction kept 3 bases outside the gene matches. CDR1 and CDR2 (germline): SQVTM, ANQGSEA. The CDR3 is CSGGTGTNTGELFF. The CDR3 nucleotides read TGCAGCGGGGGGACAGGGACGAACACCGGGGAGCTGTTTTTT.

In the case of this clonotype: A much larger clonotype is one base distant, so this may be a read error. This chain uses TRBV7-9 with TRBJ1-1; tentative D call: TRBD1 (6 bases). Germline loops: CDR1 SEHNR, CDR2 FQNEAQ (reference sequence). V was pared by 0 bases and J by 5 bases, with 19 bases between. The CDR3 covers 17 residues. The CDR3 DNA follows: TGTGCCAGCAGCTTAGCGTGGGAGGGGGTGCCGGGAACTGAAGCTTTCTTT. This codes for CASSLAWEGVPGTEAFF. Looking up the rest from reference TRBV7-9 and TRBJ1-1 gives the full variable domain: DTGVSQNPRHKITKRGQNVTFRCDPISEHNRLYWYRQTLGQGPEFLTYFQNEAQLEKSRLLSDRFSAERPKGSFSTLEIQRTEQGDSAMYLCASSLAWEGVPGTEAFFGQGTRLTVV.